This is a list of T cell receptor beta chains from one sample in a study of T cell clonotyping in hematopoietic cell transplantation. This table comes from immunoSEQ multiplex PCR, and its TCRdb copy is limited to in-frame clones, with some not included. This table holds about 20,000 clones, roughly 90% found once. The material sequenced was peripheral blood mononuclear cells, taken before stem cell transplant. The source of these receptors is a man in his late teens or twenties with biphenotypic leukemia. Some clones in this sample may be carry-over from other donors' samples. CDR3s include the opening cysteine and the closing phenylalanine or tryptophan. D genes are given only for firm matches. Some rows mark clone size as missing; the rest say once, few, many or name a class of expanded clone.

J gene: TRBJ1-2
clone size: .
D gene: .
V gene: TRBV29-1
CDR3 DNA: TGCAGCGGTGGGCAGGGTGGCTACACCTTC
CDR3 protein: CSGGQGGYTF

J gene: TRBJ1-2
clone size: .
D gene: TRBD1
V gene: TRBV27
CDR3 DNA: TGTGCCAGCAGTTTCCTAGGGGACAGCTCTAACTATGGCTACACCTTC
CDR3 protein: CASSFLGDSSNYGYTF

J gene: TRBJ2-3
clone size: .
D gene: .
V gene: TRBV10-3
CDR3 DNA: TGTGCCATCAGTAAGGAAGATACGCAGTATTTT
CDR3 protein: CAISKEDTQYF

J gene: TRBJ2-6
clone size: .
D gene: .
V gene: TRBV14
CDR3 DNA: TGTGCCAGCAGCCAACAGGGGCGAGGGGCCAACGTCCTGACTTTC
CDR3 protein: CASSQQGRGANVLTF

J gene: TRBJ2-7
clone size: .
D gene: TRBD2
V gene: TRBV10-3
CDR3 DNA: TGTGCCATCACCGGACTAGCGGGAGGTCTCAACGAGCAGTACTTC
CDR3 protein: CAITGLAGGLNEQYF

J gene: TRBJ2-7
clone size: once
D gene: .
V gene: TRBV6-5
CDR3 DNA: TGTGCCAGCGGGGACAAAATCTACGAGCAGTACTTC
CDR3 protein: CASGDKIYEQYF

J gene: TRBJ1-1
clone size: few
D gene: TRBD1
V gene: TRBV6-5
CDR3 DNA: TGTGCCAGCAGCCAAATGGGACAGAGAGAAGCTTTCTTT
CDR3 protein: CASSQMGQREAFF

J gene: TRBJ2-3
clone size: .
D gene: TRBD2
V gene: TRBV6-5
CDR3 DNA: TGTGCCAGCAGACCCGGCGGGAGCGCAGATACGCAGTATTTT
CDR3 protein: CASRPGGSADTQYF

J gene: TRBJ1-5
clone size: .
D gene: TRBD1
V gene: TRBV27
CDR3 DNA: TGTGCCAGCAGGACAGGGGGCGGCAATCAGCCCCAGCATTTT
CDR3 protein: CASRTGGGNQPQHF

J gene: TRBJ1-1
clone size: .
D gene: TRBD1
V gene: TRBV29-1
CDR3 DNA: TGCAGCGTCCGCGACAGGGAGGGCACTGAAGCTTTCTTT
CDR3 protein: CSVRDREGTEAFF

J gene: TRBJ2-7
clone size: medium-sized
D gene: .
V gene: TRBV7-9
CDR3 DNA: TGTGCCAGCAGCTTCGGGGGTACCTCCTACGAGCAGTACTTC
CDR3 protein: CASSFGGTSYEQYF

J gene: TRBJ2-3
clone size: .
D gene: TRBD2
V gene: TRBV7-8
CDR3 DNA: TGTGCCAGCAGCCGGACTAGCGGCAACACAGATACGCAGTATTTT
CDR3 protein: CASSRTSGNTDTQYF

J gene: TRBJ1-4
clone size: .
D gene: .
V gene: TRBV29-1
CDR3 DNA: TGCAGCGTGAGGCAGGGAGTCGGTGAAAAACTGTTTTTT
CDR3 protein: CSVRQGVGEKLFF

J gene: TRBJ2-7
clone size: .
D gene: .
V gene: TRBV7-8
CDR3 DNA: TGTGCCAGCAGCCGGACCCAAACGGGCGAGCAGTACTTC
CDR3 protein: CASSRTQTGEQYF

J gene: TRBJ1-3
clone size: .
D gene: .
V gene: TRBV15
CDR3 DNA: TGTGCCACCAGCAGCTCTGGAAACACCATATATTTT
CDR3 protein: CATSSSGNTIYF

J gene: TRBJ2-7
clone size: .
D gene: TRBD2
V gene: TRBV5-4
CDR3 DNA: TGTGCCAGCAGCCCTAGACTAGCGGGCGGGGGGCAGCAGTACTTC
CDR3 protein: CASSPRLAGGGQQYF

J gene: TRBJ2-7
clone size: .
D gene: .
V gene: TRBV29-1
CDR3 DNA: TGCAGCGTTGCAACAGGGGGGGGCTACGAGCAGTACTTC
CDR3 protein: CSVATGGGYEQYF

J gene: TRBJ1-6
clone size: .
D gene: .
V gene: TRBV19
CDR3 DNA: TGTGCCAGTAAGCCCGGATTTCCTAGCTCCTATAATTCACCCCTCCACTTT
CDR3 protein: CASKPGFPSSYNSPLHF

J gene: TRBJ1-2
clone size: once
D gene: .
V gene: TRBV6-1
CDR3 DNA: TGTGCCAGCAGTGAAAAGGTCTATGGCTACACCTTC
CDR3 protein: CASSEKVYGYTF

J gene: TRBJ1-1
clone size: .
D gene: TRBD1
V gene: TRBV19
CDR3 DNA: TGTGCCAGTAGTATATCACCGGGACAGGGAAGGGGGAACACTGAAGCTTTCTTT
CDR3 protein: CASSISPGQGRGNTEAFF

J gene: TRBJ1-1
clone size: .
D gene: .
V gene: TRBV19
CDR3 DNA: TGTGCCAGTAGTATAAGAACACAGGACACTGAAGCTTTCTTT
CDR3 protein: CASSIRTQDTEAFF

J gene: TRBJ2-5
clone size: .
D gene: .
V gene: TRBV5-6
CDR3 DNA: TGTGCCAGCAGCTTCCGCCGTGGTTCGGGAGTGGAGGGGACAGAGACCCAGTACTTC
CDR3 protein: CASSFRRGSGVEGTETQYF

J gene: TRBJ1-1
clone size: once
D gene: .
V gene: TRBV7-9
CDR3 DNA: TGTGCCAGCAGCTTAGTTCCTGAAGCTTTCTTT
CDR3 protein: CASSLVPEAFF

J gene: TRBJ2-7
clone size: .
D gene: .
V gene: TRBV5-1
CDR3 DNA: TGCGCCAGCAGCTTGGGGTACGGTGGCTCCTACGAGCAGTACTTC
CDR3 protein: CASSLGYGGSYEQYF

J gene: TRBJ2-7
clone size: .
D gene: .
V gene: TRBV2
CDR3 DNA: TGTGCCAGCAGTGAAGTTGGGACCTTGAAAGAGCAGTACTTC
CDR3 protein: CASSEVGTLKEQYF

J gene: TRBJ2-7
clone size: .
D gene: TRBD1
V gene: TRBV2
CDR3 DNA: TGTGCCAGCACGGGACAGGGGAGATACGAGCAGTACTTC
CDR3 protein: CASTGQGRYEQYF

J gene: TRBJ1-2
clone size: few
D gene: .
V gene: TRBV6-5
CDR3 DNA: TGTGCCAGCCAAGCCACAGCCTTCTGGGGCTACACCTTC
CDR3 protein: CASQATAFWGYTF

J gene: TRBJ1-5
clone size: .
D gene: .
V gene: TRBV19
CDR3 DNA: TGTGCCAGTAGTATGCGGGGGGTTGAGGGACCTTTTAATCAGCCCCAGCATTTT
CDR3 protein: CASSMRGVEGPFNQPQHF

J gene: TRBJ2-5
clone size: .
D gene: TRBD2
V gene: TRBV9
CDR3 DNA: TGTGCCAGCAGCGTAAGCGGGAGCCAAGAGACCCAGTACTTC
CDR3 protein: CASSVSGSQETQYF

J gene: TRBJ1-5
clone size: .
D gene: TRBD1
V gene: TRBV27
CDR3 DNA: TGTGCCAGCAGTTTAAATGCAGGGGGAGGTCAGCCCCAGCATTTT
CDR3 protein: CASSLNAGGGQPQHF

J gene: TRBJ2-3
clone size: once
D gene: .
V gene: TRBV6-4
CDR3 DNA: TGTGCCAGCAGTGACCGGCCAGGGACAGATACGCAGTATTTT
CDR3 protein: CASSDRPGTDTQYF

J gene: TRBJ1-2
clone size: once
D gene: .
V gene: TRBV11-3
CDR3 DNA: TGTGCCAGCAGCTTAGGAGGGTTCAGCGATGGCTACACCTTC
CDR3 protein: CASSLGGFSDGYTF

J gene: TRBJ2-5
clone size: .
D gene: .
V gene: TRBV30
CDR3 DNA: TGTGCCTGGAGTTTACTAGGGGAGACCCAGTACTTC
CDR3 protein: CAWSLLGETQYF

J gene: TRBJ2-3
clone size: .
D gene: .
V gene: TRBV19
CDR3 DNA: TGTGCCAGTAGTATAGATACCCCGAGGGGAGTGGGCACAGATACGCAGTATTTT
CDR3 protein: CASSIDTPRGVGTDTQYF

J gene: TRBJ2-2
clone size: few
D gene: TRBD2
V gene: TRBV11-2
CDR3 DNA: TGTGCCAGCAGCTTAACGGGGGGGCAGACCGGGGAGCTGTTTTTT
CDR3 protein: CASSLTGGQTGELFF